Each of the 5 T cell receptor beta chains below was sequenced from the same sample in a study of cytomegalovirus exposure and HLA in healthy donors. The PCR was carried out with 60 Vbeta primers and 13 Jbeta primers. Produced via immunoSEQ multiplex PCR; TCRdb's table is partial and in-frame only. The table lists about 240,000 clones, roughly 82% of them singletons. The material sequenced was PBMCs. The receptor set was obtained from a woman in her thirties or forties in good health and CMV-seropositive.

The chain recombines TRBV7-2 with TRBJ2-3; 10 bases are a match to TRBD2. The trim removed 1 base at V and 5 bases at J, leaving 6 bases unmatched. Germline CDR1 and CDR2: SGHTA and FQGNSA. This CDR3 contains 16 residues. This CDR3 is CASSLGLAGEGDTQYF. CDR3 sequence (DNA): TGTGCCAGCAGCTTAGGGCTAGCGGGAGAAGGAGATACGCAGTATTTT. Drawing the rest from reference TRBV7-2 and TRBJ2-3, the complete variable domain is GAGVSQSPSNKVTEKGKDVELRCDPISGHTALYWYRQSLGQGLEFLIYFQGNSAPDKSGLPSDRFSAERTGGSVSTLTIQRTQQEDSAVYLCASSLGLAGEGDTQYFGPGTRLTVL.

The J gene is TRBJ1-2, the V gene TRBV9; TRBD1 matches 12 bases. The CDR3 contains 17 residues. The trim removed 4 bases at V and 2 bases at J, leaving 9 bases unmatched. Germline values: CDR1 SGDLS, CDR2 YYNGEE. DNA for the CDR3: TGTGCCAGCAGCACCGGGACAGGGGGCTTAAGGAACTATGGCTACACCTTC. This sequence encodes CASSTGTGGLRNYGYTF.

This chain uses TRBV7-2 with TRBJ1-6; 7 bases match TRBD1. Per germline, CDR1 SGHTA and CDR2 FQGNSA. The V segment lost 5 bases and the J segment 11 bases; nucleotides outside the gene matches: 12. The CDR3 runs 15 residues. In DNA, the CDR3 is TGTGCCAGCAGCCGAACAGGGGCATTTGCGACACCCCTCCACTTT. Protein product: CASSRTGAFATPLHF.

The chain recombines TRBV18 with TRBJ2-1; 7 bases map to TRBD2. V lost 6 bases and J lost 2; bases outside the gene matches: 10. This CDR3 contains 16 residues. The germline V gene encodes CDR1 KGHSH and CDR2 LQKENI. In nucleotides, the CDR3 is TGTGCCAGCTCGGCTCAAAGCGGGGCCGCCTACAATGAGCAGTTCTTC. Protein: CASSAQSGAAYNEQFF.

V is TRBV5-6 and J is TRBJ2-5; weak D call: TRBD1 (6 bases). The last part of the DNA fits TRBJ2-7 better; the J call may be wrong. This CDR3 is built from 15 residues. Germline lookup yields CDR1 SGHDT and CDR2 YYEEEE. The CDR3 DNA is TGTGCCAGCAGCTTGGGAGGACAGAGCTCCTACGAGCAGTACTTC. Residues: CASSLGGQSSYEQYF.